This T cell receptor (beta chain) emerged from a study of T cell responses to AZD1222 COVID-19 vaccine. TCRdb's copy holds only in-frame clones and misses some; the assay was immunoSEQ multiplex PCR. The sample contains 95,000 to 150,000 clones, roughly 90% of which appear only once. As regards this clone: Its antigen is not known.

Study-level points and caveats: Scientists sampled the repertoires only once the peak T cell response had passed. At baseline, seropositivity was found in only five or six AZD1222 recipients.

Sequencing was performed on peripheral blood, taken 28 days after the second AZD1222 dose. This receptor was identified in an adult who received the AZD1222 COVID-19 vaccine.

CDR3 sequence reads: CASSRTPGTGGENYGYTF. CDR3 bases: TGTGCCAGCAGTCGAACTCCCGGGACAGGGGGCGAGAACTATGGCTACACCTTC. The rearrangement joins TRBV6-6 to TRBJ1-2; 12 bases are shared with TRBD1. CDR3 size: 18 residues. Trimming cost V 5 bases and J 2 bases; bases outside gene matches: 12. Germline V CDR1 and CDR2: MNHNY, SVGAGI (reference sequence).